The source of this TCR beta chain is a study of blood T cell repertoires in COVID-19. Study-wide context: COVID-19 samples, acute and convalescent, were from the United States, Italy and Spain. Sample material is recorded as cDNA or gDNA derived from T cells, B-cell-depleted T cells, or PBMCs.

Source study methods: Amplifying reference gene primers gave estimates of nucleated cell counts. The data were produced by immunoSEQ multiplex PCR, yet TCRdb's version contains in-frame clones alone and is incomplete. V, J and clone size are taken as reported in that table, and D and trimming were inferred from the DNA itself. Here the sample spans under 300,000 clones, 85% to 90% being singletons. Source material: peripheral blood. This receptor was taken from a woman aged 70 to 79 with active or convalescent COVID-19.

The CDR3 loop is CASSRGIDKPQHF. The CDR3 DNA sequence: TGTGCCAGCAGTCGGGGTATTGACAAGCCCCAGCATTTT. The genes are TRBV27 and TRBJ1-5, with D uncertain. V was shortened by 5 bases and J by 8 bases, with 13 bases between the two germline ends. Germline CDR1 and CDR2: MNHEY and SMNVEV (reference sequence). The CDR3 loop spans 13 amino acids.